Below are 5 T cell receptor beta chains sequenced from a single sample in a study of blood T cell repertoires in COVID-19. Clones were sequenced by immunoSEQ multiplex PCR, and TCRdb holds only the in-frame ones, with some missing. Of under 250,000 clones in the sample, 70% to 90% were seen once. Sample: peripheral blood. Every receptor here comes from a woman aged 45-60 years with active or convalescent COVID-19.

The table lists this clone with many counts. The rearrangement links TRBV5-8 to TRBJ2-1; a possible D gene is TRBD1 (6 bases). Germline V gives CDR1 SGHTS, CDR2 YDEGEE. V was pared by 4 bases and J by 8 bases, with 13 bases between. This CDR3 region has 13 residues. CDR3 region: CASSQTTGHEQFF. The CDR3 nucleotides are TGTGCCAGCAGCCAGACGACAGGACATGAGCAGTTCTTC.

This chain connects TRBV6-1 to TRBJ2-2; D may be TRBD2 (5 bases). The CDR3 has 15 residues. The germline CDR1 and CDR2 sequences are MNHNS and SASEGT. Trimming removed 2 bases from V and 5 bases from J, with 12 bases in between. This chain's CDR3 is CASSERRLATGELFF. CDR3 sequence (DNA): TGTGCCAGCAGTGAAAGGCGCCTAGCTACCGGGGAGCTGTTTTTT.

This clone was picked up a small number of times. This chain uses TRBV9 with TRBJ2-1; unclear D gene. The CDR3 extends over 15 amino acids. Germline V gene data show CDR1 as SGDLS and CDR2 as YYNGEE. V was pared by 0 bases and J by 0 bases, with 7 bases between. As DNA, the CDR3 is TGTGCCAGCAGCGTAGTTTCCAGCTCCTACAATGAGCAGTTCTTC. Its translation is CASSVVSSSYNEQFF. Together with reference TRBV9 and TRBJ2-1, the CDR3 gives the full variable domain: DSGVTQTPKHLITATGQRVTLRCSPRSGDLSVYWYQQSLDQGLQFLIQYYNGEERAKGNILERFSAQQFPDLHSELNLSSLELGDSALYFCASSVVSSSYNEQFFGPGTRLTVL.

J is TRBJ1-2 and V is TRBV7-9; D perhaps matches TRBD1 (6 bases). V was pared by 4 bases and J by 6 bases, with 12 bases between. From germline, CDR1 is SEHNR and CDR2 FQNEAQ (reference sequence). The length of the CDR3 is 13 residues. CDR3 coding DNA: TGTGCCAGCAGCTGGGGCAGGGGTGATGGCTACACCTTC. This sequence encodes CASSWGRGDGYTF. Drawing the rest from reference TRBV7-9 and TRBJ1-2, the complete variable domain is DTGVSQNPRHKITKRGQNVTFRCDPISEHNRLYWYRQTLGQGPEFLTYFQNEAQLEKSRLLSDRFSAERPKGSFSTLEIQRTEQGDSAMYLCASSWGRGDGYTFGSGTRLTVV.

This clone showed up just a few times. The chain is built from TRBV6-5 and TRBJ1-5; maybe TRBD1 (5 bases). V lost 7 bases to trimming and J lost 4 bases, with 14 bases between them. The CDR3 runs to 14 residues. Germline V gives CDR1 MNHEY, CDR2 SVGAGI. In DNA, the CDR3 is TGTGCCAGCATGGGGCCGCAGGGTAATCAGCCCCAGCATTTT. This sequence encodes CASMGPQGNQPQHF.